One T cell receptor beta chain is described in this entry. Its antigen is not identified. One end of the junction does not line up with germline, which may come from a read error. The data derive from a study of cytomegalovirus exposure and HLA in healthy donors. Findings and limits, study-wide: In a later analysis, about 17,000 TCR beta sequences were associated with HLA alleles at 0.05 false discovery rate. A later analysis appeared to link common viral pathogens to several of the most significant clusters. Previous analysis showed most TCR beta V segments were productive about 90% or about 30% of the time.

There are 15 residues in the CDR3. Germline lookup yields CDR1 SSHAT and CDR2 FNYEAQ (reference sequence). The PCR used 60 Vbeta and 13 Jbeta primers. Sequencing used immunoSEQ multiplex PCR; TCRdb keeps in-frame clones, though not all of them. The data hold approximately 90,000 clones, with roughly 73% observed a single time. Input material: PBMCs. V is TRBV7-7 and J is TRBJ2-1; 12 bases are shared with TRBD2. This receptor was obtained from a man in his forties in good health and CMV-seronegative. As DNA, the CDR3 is TGTGCTAGCAGCCCTAGCGGGGGGGCCGCCGGTGAGCAGTTCTTC. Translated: CASSPSGGAAGEQFF.